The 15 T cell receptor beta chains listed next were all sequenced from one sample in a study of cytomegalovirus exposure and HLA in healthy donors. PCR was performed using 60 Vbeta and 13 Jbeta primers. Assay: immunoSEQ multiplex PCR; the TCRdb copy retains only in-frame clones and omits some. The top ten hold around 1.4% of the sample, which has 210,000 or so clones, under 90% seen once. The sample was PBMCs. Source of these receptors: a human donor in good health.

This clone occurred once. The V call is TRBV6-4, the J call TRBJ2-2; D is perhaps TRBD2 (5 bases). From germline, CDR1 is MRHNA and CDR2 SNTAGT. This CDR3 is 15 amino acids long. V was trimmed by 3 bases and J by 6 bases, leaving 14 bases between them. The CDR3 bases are TGTGCCAGCAGTGAAGCTCCGGGCGGGTCCGGGGAGCTGTTTTTT. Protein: CASSEAPGGSGELFF.

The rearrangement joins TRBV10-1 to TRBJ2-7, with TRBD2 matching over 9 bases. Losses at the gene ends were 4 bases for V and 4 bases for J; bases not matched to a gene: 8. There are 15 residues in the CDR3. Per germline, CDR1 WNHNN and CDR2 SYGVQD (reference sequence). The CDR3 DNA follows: TGCGCCAGCAGTGCTCAGCGGGAGGTACCGTACGAGCAGTACTTC. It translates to CASSAQREVPYEQYF.

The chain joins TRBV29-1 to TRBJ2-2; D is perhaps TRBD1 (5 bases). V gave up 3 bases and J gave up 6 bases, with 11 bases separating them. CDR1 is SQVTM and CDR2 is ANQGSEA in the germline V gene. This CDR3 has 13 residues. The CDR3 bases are TGCAGCGTTGATGGGGCCACGGCCGGGGAGCTGTTTTTT. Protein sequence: CSVDGATAGELFF.

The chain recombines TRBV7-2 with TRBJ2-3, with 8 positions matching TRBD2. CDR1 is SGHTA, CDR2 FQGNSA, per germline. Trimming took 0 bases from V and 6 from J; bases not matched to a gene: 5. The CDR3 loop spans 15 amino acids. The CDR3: CASSLAGLAGDTQYF. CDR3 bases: TGTGCCAGCAGCTTAGCAGGCCTAGCGGGTGATACGCAGTATTTT.

The CDR3 loop is CASSEIGRETQYF. The DNA of the CDR3 is TGTGCCAGCAGTGAAATTGGGAGGGAGACCCAGTACTTC. The rearrangement uses TRBV2 and TRBJ2-5; D is possibly TRBD2 (6 bases). Germline V gene lookup returns CDR1 SNHLY and CDR2 FYNNEI. Trimming took 2 bases from V and 5 from J, leaving 9 bases between them. The CDR3 loop spans 13 amino acids.

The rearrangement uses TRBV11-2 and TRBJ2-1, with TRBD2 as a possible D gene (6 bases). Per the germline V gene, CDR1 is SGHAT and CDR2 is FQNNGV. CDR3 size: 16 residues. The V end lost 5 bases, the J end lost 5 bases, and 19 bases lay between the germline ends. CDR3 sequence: CASSHEFYGSHNEQFF. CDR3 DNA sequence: TGTGCCAGCAGCCATGAGTTCTACGGGAGTCACAATGAGCAGTTCTTC.

The CDR3 nucleotides are TGTGCCAGCAGCGCCCCCCTACGGGAGCAGTACTTC. As protein: CASSAPLREQYF. The V call is TRBV13, the J call TRBJ2-7; no clear D. Germline V gene lookup returns CDR1 PRHDT and CDR2 FYEKMQ (reference sequence). V lost 5 bases and J lost 7, with 12 bases in between. The CDR3 loop spans 12 amino acids.

The CDR3 sequence is CASRRGQVPSPLHF. The CDR3 nucleotides are TGTGCCAGCAGACGCGGACAGGTCCCCTCACCCCTCCACTTT. The chain has TRBV7-8 and TRBJ1-6; 7 bases are a match to TRBD1. The CDR3 contains 14 residues. Germline CDR1 is SGHVS and CDR2 is FQNEAQ. V dropped 6 bases and J dropped 10; count of bases not matched to a gene: 9. The variable domain in full, with the rest retrieved from reference TRBV7-8 and TRBJ1-6, is GAGVSQSPRYKVAKRGQDVALRCDPISGHVSLFWYQQALGQGPEFLTYFQNEAQLDKSGLPSDRFFAERPEGSVSTLKIQRTQQEDSAVYLCASRRGQVPSPLHFGNGTRLTVT.

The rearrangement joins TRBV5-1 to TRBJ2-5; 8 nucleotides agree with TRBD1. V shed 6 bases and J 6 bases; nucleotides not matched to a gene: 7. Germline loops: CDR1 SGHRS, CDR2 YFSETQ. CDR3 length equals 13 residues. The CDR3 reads CASTGGQVKTQYF. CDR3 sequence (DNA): TGCGCCAGCACCGGGGGACAGGTCAAGACCCAGTACTTC.

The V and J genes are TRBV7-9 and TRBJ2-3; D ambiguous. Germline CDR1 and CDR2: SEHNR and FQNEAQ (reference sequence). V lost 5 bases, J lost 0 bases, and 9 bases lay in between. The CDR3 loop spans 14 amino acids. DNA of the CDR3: TGTGCCAGCAGCCCCACTTCTAGCACAGATACGCAGTATTTT. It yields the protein CASSPTSSTDTQYF. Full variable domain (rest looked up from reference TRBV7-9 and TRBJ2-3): DTGVSQNPRHKITKRGQNVTFRCDPISEHNRLYWYRQTLGQGPEFLTYFQNEAQLEKSRLLSDRFSAERPKGSFSTLEIQRTEQGDSAMYLCASSPTSSTDTQYFGPGTRLTVL.

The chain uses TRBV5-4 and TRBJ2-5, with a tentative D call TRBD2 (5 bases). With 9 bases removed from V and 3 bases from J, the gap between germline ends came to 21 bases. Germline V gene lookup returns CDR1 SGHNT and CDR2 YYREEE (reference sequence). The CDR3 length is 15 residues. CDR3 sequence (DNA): TGTGCCATTTCACGGGGAACCTTAGATAAAGAGACCCAGTACTTC. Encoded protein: CAISRGTLDKETQYF. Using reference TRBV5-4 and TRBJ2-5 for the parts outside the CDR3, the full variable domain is ETGVTQSPTHLIKTRGQQVTLRCSSQSGHNTVSWYQQALGQGPQFIFQYYREEENGRGNFPPRFSGLQFPNYSSELNVNALELDDSALYLCAISRGTLDKETQYFGPGTRLLVL.

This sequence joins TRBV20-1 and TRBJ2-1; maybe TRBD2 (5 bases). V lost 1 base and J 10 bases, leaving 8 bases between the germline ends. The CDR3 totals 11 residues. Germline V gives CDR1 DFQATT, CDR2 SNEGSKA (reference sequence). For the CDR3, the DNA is TGCAGTGCTAGAGCTGGGAGCGAGCAGTTCTTC. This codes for CSARAGSEQFF.

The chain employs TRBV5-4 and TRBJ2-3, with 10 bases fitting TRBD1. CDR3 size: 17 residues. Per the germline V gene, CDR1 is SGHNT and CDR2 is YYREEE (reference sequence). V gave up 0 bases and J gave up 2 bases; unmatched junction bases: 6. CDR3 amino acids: CASSLAPGTGATDTQYF. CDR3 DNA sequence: TGTGCCAGCAGCTTGGCTCCCGGGACAGGGGCCACAGATACGCAGTATTTT.

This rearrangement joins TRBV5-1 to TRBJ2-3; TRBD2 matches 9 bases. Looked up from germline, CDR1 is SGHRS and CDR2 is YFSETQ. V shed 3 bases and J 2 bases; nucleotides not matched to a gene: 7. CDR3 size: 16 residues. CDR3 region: CASSSPTSGFTDTQYF. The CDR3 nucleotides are TGCGCCAGCAGCTCCCCTACTAGCGGGTTCACAGATACGCAGTATTTT.

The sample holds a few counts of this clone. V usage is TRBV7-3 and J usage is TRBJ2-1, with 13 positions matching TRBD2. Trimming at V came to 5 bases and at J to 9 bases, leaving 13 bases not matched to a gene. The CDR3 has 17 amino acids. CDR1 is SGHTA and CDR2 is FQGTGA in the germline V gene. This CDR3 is CASSQGGLAGSQGEQFF. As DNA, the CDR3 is TGTGCCAGCAGCCAGGGGGGACTAGCGGGGAGCCAGGGTGAGCAGTTCTTC.